The next 27 T cell receptor beta chains were all read from a single sample in a study of T cells in Graves' hyperthyroidism and ophthalmopathy. RNA transcripts yielded amplified TCR beta CDR3 regions. HTBI primers were the set used in a first-round RT-PCR of the TCR CDR3. One entry per CDR3 protein, called by TCRdb with MiXCR from the multiplex PCR reads. The data hold under 350,000 distinct CDR3 sequences, with roughly 18% observed a single time. The sample was blood. These receptors were taken from a woman aged 50 to 60 with Graves' hyperthyroidism.

The genes are TRBV12-3 or TRBV12-4 and TRBJ2-2; TRBD1 or TRBD2 may be the D gene (6 bases each). This CDR3 is built from 17 residues. Trimming cost V 3 bases and J 5 bases, with 19 bases left between them. CDR3 coding DNA: TGTGCCAGCAGTTTCGGGCAGGGGATAGGGAGGACCGGGGAGCTGTTTTTT. This sequence encodes CASSFGQGIGRTGELFF.

V usage is TRBV3-1 and J usage is TRBJ2-3, with 13 bases identical to TRBD2. This CDR3 comprises 19 residues. V gave up 1 base and J gave up 0 bases; unmatched junction bases: 7. Germline V gives CDR1 LGHDT, CDR2 YNNKEL (reference sequence). The DNA of the CDR3 is TGTGCCAGCAGCCAAGCCCGGGGGACTAGCGGGGCTAGCACAGATACGCAGTATTTT. Protein: CASSQARGTSGASTDTQYF.

The DNA of the CDR3 is TGTGCCAGCATGTTGGACAGGGACACCGGGGAGCTGTTTTTT. It translates to CASMLDRDTGELFF. V and J are TRBV27 and TRBJ2-2, with 8 bases matching TRBD1. The CDR3 runs to 14 residues. Germline CDR1 MNHEY, CDR2 SMNVEV (reference sequence). Trimming removed 7 bases from V and 3 bases from J; junction bases left unmatched: 4.

This clonotype was seen at least ten times. The chain joins TRBV12-3 or TRBV12-4 to TRBJ1-5, with 7 nucleotides matching TRBD1. The CDR3 spans 14 residues. The J segment lost 3 bases and the V segment lost 6 bases, leaving 5 bases of the junction unmatched. The CDR3 nucleotides read TGTGCCAGCAGAGGGACAGAACTCAATCAGCCCCAGCATTTT. Amino acid sequence: CASRGTELNQPQHF.

This clonotype turned up a few times. In DNA, the CDR3 is TGTGCCAGCAGTGAACCGGGAGTAGAGACCCAGTACTTC. It yields the protein CASSEPGVETQYF. The rearrangement joins TRBV25-1 to TRBJ2-5; maybe TRBD2 (6 bases). The CDR3 is made up of 13 amino acids. The germline V and J ends were trimmed by 2 bases and 4 bases, with 8 bases remaining between them. CDR1 is MGHDK, CDR2 SYGVNS, per germline. Full variable domain (missing parts from reference TRBV25-1 and TRBJ2-5): EADIYQTPRYLVIGTGKKITLECSQTMGHDKMYWYQQDPGMELHLIHYSYGVNSTEKGDLSSESTVSRIRTEHFPLTLESARPSHTSQYLCASSEPGVETQYFGPGTRLLVL.

This clonotype was seen at least ten times. The chain uses TRBV28 and TRBJ2-1; D gene uncertain. The V and J ends lost 6 bases and 2 bases respectively, with 11 bases between them. Germline V CDR1 and CDR2: MDHEN, SYDVKM. The CDR3 has 14 amino acids. The CDR3 DNA is TGTGCCAGCAGCTGGGAACTTACCTACAATGAGCAGTTCTTC. Protein product: CASSWELTYNEQFF.

This clonotype was detected a few times. This chain joins TRBV6-6 and TRBJ1-4; no firm D call. The CDR3 totals 15 residues. Between the trimmed V and J ends, which lost 0 bases and 2 bases, there was a span of 7 bases. The V gene's germline CDR1 is MNHNY and CDR2 SVGAGI (reference sequence). The DNA of the CDR3 is TGTGCCAGCAGTTACTCCCTGGCCACTAATGAAAAACTGTTTTTT. Its protein is CASSYSLATNEKLFF.

This clonotype was observed many times. The rearrangement uses TRBV12-3 or TRBV12-4 and TRBJ2-7, with 8 bases identical to TRBD1. The CDR3 is 15 residues long. Trimming cost V 1 base and J 6 bases; bases outside gene matches: 8. CDR3 residues: CASSLVDRGWAEQYF. CDR3 sequence (DNA): TGTGCCAGCAGTTTAGTTGACAGGGGCTGGGCCGAGCAGTACTTC.

The chain employs TRBV4-1 and TRBJ1-5; D is possibly TRBD1 (6 bases). The V end was cut by 0 bases, the J end by 4 bases, with 16 bases between. CDR1 is MGHRA and CDR2 is YSYEKL in the germline V gene. This CDR3 has 17 amino acids. CDR3 protein: CASSQDGEGDPNQPQHF. CDR3 sequence (DNA): TGCGCCAGCAGCCAAGATGGGGAGGGGGACCCAAATCAGCCCCAGCATTTT.

This clonotype was picked up many times. V usage is TRBV27 and J usage is TRBJ1-2; D possibly corresponds to TRBD1 (6 bases). This CDR3 has 14 residues. V dropped 5 bases and J dropped 4 bases, with 14 bases sitting between them. Per germline, CDR1 MNHEY and CDR2 SMNVEV (reference sequence). CDR3 sequence: CASSLSRQVYGYTF. In DNA form, the CDR3 reads TGTGCCAGCAGTCTCTCACGACAGGTCTATGGCTACACCTTC.

The chain links TRBV3-1 to TRBJ1-3; D not certain. Looked up from germline, CDR1 is LGHDT and CDR2 is YNNKEL (reference sequence). Trimming stripped 4 bases from V and 0 bases from J, with 16 bases between. This CDR3 spans 17 amino acids. This CDR3 reads CASSPGFRLNSGNTIYF. The CDR3 DNA reads as TGTGCCAGCAGCCCGGGGTTCCGGCTGAACTCTGGAAACACCATATATTTT.

This clonotype came up many times. The V gene is TRBV12-3 or TRBV12-4, the J gene TRBJ2-7, with D perhaps matching TRBD1 or TRBD2 (6 bases each). CDR3 length: 14 residues. V gave up 5 bases and J gave up 6 bases, with 17 bases separating them. CDR3 sequence reads: CASSPQIKGGEQYF. The DNA of the CDR3 is TGTGCCAGCAGTCCGCAGATAAAGGGGGGCGAGCAGTACTTC.

This clonotype was seen a handful of times. The V and J genes are TRBV5-1 and TRBJ2-7; D ambiguous. This CDR3 spans 14 amino acids. V dropped 4 bases and J dropped 2 bases, with 13 bases sitting between them. CDR1 is SGHRS, CDR2 YFSETQ, per germline. CDR3 region: CASSIRPQPYEQYF. CDR3 bases: TGCGCCAGCAGCATAAGACCGCAACCCTACGAGCAGTACTTC.

A few counts support this clonotype. This chain connects TRBV6-1 to TRBJ2-1; no firm D call. V dropped 7 bases and J dropped 9 bases, with 13 bases sitting between them. This CDR3 has 12 amino acids. The germline V gene encodes CDR1 MNHNS and CDR2 SASEGT. Here the CDR3 DNA reads TGTGCCAGCAATGATGATGTGGGTGAGCAGTTCTTC. Its translation is CASNDDVGEQFF.

CDR3 bases: TGTGCCAGCACCCCGAGACAGGGCTTAAATACGCAGTATTTT. This codes for CASTPRQGLNTQYF. The rearrangement links TRBV5-6 to TRBJ2-3; 7 nucleotides align to TRBD1. The V segment lost 6 bases and the J segment 7 bases; nucleotides outside the gene matches: 11. The germline V gene has CDR1 SGHDT and CDR2 YYEEEE. The CDR3 has 14 amino acids.

At least ten counts were recorded for this clonotype. CDR3 sequence: CASSEDTMNTEAFF. The CDR3 DNA sequence: TGTGCCAGCAGTGAAGACACCATGAACACTGAAGCTTTCTTT. The genes are TRBV2 and TRBJ1-1; no clear D gene. This CDR3 region has 14 residues. Trimming took off 1 base at V and 0 bases at J, with 6 bases between the two ends. Germline values: CDR1 SNHLY, CDR2 FYNNEI.

Ten or more counts support this clonotype. The chain joins TRBV12-3 or TRBV12-4 to TRBJ2-3; D is uncertain. The CDR3 totals 13 residues. Trimming left V 6 bases short and J 4 bases short, with 11 bases between. For the CDR3, the DNA is TGTGCCAGCAGGATTTCCGGGCCAGATACGCAGTATTTT. This sequence encodes CASRISGPDTQYF.

This clonotype was counted ten times or more. This chain connects TRBV20-1 to TRBJ2-3; 11 bases fit TRBD2. The CDR3 consists of 16 residues. V lost 0 bases to trimming and J lost 5 bases; unmatched junction nucleotides: 7. Germline V gives CDR1 DFQATT, CDR2 SNEGSKA (reference sequence). CDR3 in DNA: TGCAGTGCTAGAGAGGGTAGCGGGGGGGCCGTAGATACGCAGTATTTT. Translating gives CSAREGSGGAVDTQYF.

At least ten counts were recorded for this clonotype. The chain has TRBV5-1 and TRBJ2-3; D might be TRBD2 (5 bases). The CDR3 is made up of 13 amino acids. The germline CDR1 and CDR2 sequences are SGHRS and YFSETQ. V was trimmed by 9 bases and J by 2 bases, leaving 13 bases between them. The CDR3 nucleotides are TGCGCCACCTATAACGGGGACACAGATACGCAGTATTTT. Translation gives CATYNGDTDTQYF.

The V and J genes are TRBV5-1 and TRBJ2-2; TRBD1 matches at 9 bases. Germline lookup yields CDR1 SGHRS and CDR2 YFSETQ. V lost 4 bases to trimming and J lost 5 bases; unmatched junction nucleotides: 12. This CDR3 is 17 amino acids long. The CDR3: CASSPDRGDLRTGELFF. The CDR3 nucleotides are TGCGCCAGCAGCCCGGACAGGGGAGATTTGAGAACCGGGGAGCTGTTTTTT.

This clonotype has at least ten counts. The chain employs TRBV30 and TRBJ1-6; possible D gene TRBD1, 5 bases. Trimming removed 0 bases from V and 7 bases from J, with 10 bases in between. CDR3 length: 14 residues. CDR1 and CDR2 from the germline V gene are GTSNPN and SVGIG (reference sequence). CDR3 loop: CAWSVSRVNSPLHF. The CDR3 bases are TGTGCCTGGAGTGTAAGCAGGGTAAATTCACCCCTCCACTTT.

The sample holds a few counts of this clonotype. The CDR3 bases are TGTGCCAGCACCGCGGACCTCCAAGAGACCCAGTACTTC. This translates into CASTADLQETQYF. This chain links TRBV2 with TRBJ2-5; D gene ambiguous. Germline CDR1 and CDR2: SNHLY and FYNNEI. The CDR3 contains 13 residues. The V gene lost 7 bases and the J gene lost 1 base, with 10 bases spanning the gap.

This clonotype was counted a few times. The rearrangement uses TRBV10-2 and TRBJ2-7; 15 bases map to TRBD2. V was pared by 2 bases and J by 3 bases, with 2 bases of the junction left unmatched. The length of the CDR3 is 16 residues. Per germline, CDR1 WSHSY and CDR2 SAAADI. The CDR3 sequence: CASSEEGLAGGYEQYF. DNA for the CDR3: TGCGCCAGCAGTGAGGAGGGACTAGCGGGAGGCTACGAGCAGTACTTC.

This clonotype was recorded at least ten times. The V gene is TRBV5-1, the J gene TRBJ1-1, with D unclear. Germline V CDR1 and CDR2: SGHRS, YFSETQ. This CDR3 spans 14 amino acids. The germline V and J ends were trimmed by 2 bases and 4 bases, with 12 bases remaining between them. The DNA of the CDR3 is TGCGCCAGCAGCTTCGGGTCGGGGAGCACTGAAGCTTTCTTT. Its translation is CASSFGSGSTEAFF.

The chain recombines TRBV2 with TRBJ2-1; D call uncertain. Looked up from germline, CDR1 is SNHLY and CDR2 is FYNNEI. CDR3 size: 13 residues. V lost 3 bases to trimming and J lost 7 bases, with 10 bases between them. CDR3 region: CASSEFRGNEQFF. As DNA, the CDR3 is TGTGCCAGCAGTGAGTTTCGAGGTAATGAGCAGTTCTTC. Together with reference TRBV2 and TRBJ2-1, the CDR3 gives the full variable domain: EPEVTQTPSHQVTQMGQEVILRCVPISNHLYFYWYRQILGQKVEFLVSFYNNEISEKSEIFDDQFSVERPDGSNFTLKIRSTKLEDSAMYFCASSEFRGNEQFFGPGTRLTVL.

The sample holds one count of this clonotype. The chain is built from TRBV4-1 and TRBJ2-7; a weak D match, TRBD1 (6 bases). Between the trimmed V and J ends, which lost 0 bases and 7 bases, there was a span of 16 bases. Germline CDR1 is MGHRA and CDR2 is YSYEKL. This CDR3 has 15 amino acids. The CDR3 region is CASSQDTGKVGEQYF. CDR3 DNA: TGCGCCAGCAGCCAAGATACAGGGAAGGTTGGAGAGCAGTACTTC.

This rearrangement joins TRBV18 to TRBJ1-1; weak D call: TRBD1 (5 bases). Per the germline V gene, CDR1 is KGHSH and CDR2 is LQKENI. There are 14 residues in the CDR3. The V and J ends lost 6 bases and 3 bases respectively, with 14 bases between them. In nucleotides, the CDR3 is TGTGCCAGCTCCTACCCGTCAGGGTACACTGAAGCTTTCTTT. It codes for CASSYPSGYTEAFF.